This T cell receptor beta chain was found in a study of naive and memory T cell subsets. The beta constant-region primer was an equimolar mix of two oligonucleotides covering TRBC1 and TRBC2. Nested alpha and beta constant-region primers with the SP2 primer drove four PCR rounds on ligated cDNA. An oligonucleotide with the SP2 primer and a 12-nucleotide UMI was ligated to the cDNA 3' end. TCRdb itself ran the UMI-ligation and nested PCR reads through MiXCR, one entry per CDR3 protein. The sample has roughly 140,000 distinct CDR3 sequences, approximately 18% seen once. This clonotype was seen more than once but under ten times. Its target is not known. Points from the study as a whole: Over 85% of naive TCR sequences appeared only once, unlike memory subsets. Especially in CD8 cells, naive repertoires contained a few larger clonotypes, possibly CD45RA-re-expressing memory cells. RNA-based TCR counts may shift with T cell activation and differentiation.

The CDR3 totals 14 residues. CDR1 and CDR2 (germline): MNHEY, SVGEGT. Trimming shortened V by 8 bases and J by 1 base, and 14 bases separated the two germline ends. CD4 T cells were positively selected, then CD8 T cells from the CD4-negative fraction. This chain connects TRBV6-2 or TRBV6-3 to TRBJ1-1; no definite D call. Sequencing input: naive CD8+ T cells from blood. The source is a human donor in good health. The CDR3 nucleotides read TGTGCCAGCGCCCTGGACGCGGGGAACACTGAAGCTTTCTTT. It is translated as CASALDAGNTEAFF.